The entry below gives a single TCR beta chain sequence along with its context. Its specificity is unknown. The record originates from a study of CD8+ T cells in alopecia areata. About the study: Treated patients were given oral tofacitinib, which was dosed at 5 to 10 mg twice daily.

As the sequencing template, cDNA was produced by extracting RNA and reverse transcribing it. Clones were read by immunoSEQ multiplex PCR, and TCRdb kept only the in-frame ones, dropping some. This sample has 100,000 to 150,000 clones, with roughly 57% found just once. Trimming pared 4 bases from V and 0 bases from J, leaving 11 bases between. The V gene's germline CDR1 is MGHRA and CDR2 YSYEKL. The CDR3 is 15 residues long. The study, taken as a whole, reports: While patients received tofacitinib, many expanded lesional clones remained present in scalp and blood.

Treatment indicated: oral pan-JAK inhibitor, 5-10 mg twice daily. This receptor was identified in a human donor with alopecia areata. The V gene is TRBV4-1, the J gene TRBJ2-3; D not resolved. Specimen: CD4+ T cells sorted from blood, collected at week 4, from a patient treated with tofacitinib. The CDR3 DNA follows: TGCGCCAGCAGCCGAGACGGCACTAGCACAGATACGCAGTATTTT. Translating it yields CASSRDGTSTDTQYF.